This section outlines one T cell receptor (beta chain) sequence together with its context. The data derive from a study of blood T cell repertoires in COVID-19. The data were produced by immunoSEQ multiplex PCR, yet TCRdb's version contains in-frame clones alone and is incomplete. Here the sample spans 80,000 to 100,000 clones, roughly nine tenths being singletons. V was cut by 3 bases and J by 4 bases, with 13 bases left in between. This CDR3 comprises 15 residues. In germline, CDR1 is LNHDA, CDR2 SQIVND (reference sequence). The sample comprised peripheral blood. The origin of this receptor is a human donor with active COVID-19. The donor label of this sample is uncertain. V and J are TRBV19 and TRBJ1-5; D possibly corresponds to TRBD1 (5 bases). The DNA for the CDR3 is TGTGCCAGTAGTATTAATAGGGCAGGGAATCAGCCCCAGCATTTT. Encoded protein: CASSINRAGNQPQHF.